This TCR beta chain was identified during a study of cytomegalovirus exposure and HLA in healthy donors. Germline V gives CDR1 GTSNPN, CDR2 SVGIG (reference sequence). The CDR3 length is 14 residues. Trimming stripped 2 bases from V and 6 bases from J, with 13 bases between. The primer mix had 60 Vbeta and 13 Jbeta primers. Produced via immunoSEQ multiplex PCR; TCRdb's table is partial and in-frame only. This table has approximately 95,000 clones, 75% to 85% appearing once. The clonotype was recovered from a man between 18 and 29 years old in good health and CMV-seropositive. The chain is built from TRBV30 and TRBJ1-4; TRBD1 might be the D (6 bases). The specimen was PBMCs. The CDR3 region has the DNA TGTGCCTGGAGTCACCGGGACATCGATGAAAAACTGTTTTTT. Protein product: CAWSHRDIDEKLFF.